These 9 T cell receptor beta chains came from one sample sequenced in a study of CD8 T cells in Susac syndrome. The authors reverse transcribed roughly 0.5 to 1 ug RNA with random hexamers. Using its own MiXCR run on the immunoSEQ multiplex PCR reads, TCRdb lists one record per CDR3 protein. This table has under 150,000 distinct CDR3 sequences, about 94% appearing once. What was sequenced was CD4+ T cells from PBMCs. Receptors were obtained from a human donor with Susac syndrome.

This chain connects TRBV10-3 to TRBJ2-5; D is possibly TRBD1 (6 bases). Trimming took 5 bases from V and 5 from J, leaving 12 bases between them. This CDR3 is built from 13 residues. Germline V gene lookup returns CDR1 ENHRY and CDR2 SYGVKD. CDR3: CAISLQGWETQYF. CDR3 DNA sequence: TGTGCCATCAGTTTGCAGGGGTGGGAGACCCAGTACTTC.

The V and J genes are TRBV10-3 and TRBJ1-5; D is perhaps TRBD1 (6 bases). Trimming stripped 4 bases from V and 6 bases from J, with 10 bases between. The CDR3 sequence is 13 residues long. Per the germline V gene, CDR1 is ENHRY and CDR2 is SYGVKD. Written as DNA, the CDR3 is TGTGCCATCAGTGTACAGGGTGGTCAGCCCCAGCATTTT. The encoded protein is CAISVQGGQPQHF.

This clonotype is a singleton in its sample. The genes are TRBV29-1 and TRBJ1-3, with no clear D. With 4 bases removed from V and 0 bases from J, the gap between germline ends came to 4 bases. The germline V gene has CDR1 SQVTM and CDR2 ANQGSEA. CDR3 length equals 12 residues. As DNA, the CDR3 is TGCAGCGTTGGCTTCTCTGGAAACACCATATATTTT. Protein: CSVGFSGNTIYF.

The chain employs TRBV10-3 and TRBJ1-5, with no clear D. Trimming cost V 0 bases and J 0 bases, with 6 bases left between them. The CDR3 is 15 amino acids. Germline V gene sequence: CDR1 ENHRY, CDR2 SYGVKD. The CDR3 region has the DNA TGTGCCATCAGTGAGTCAGGGAATAGCAATCAGCCCCAGCATTTT. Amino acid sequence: CAISESGNSNQPQHF.

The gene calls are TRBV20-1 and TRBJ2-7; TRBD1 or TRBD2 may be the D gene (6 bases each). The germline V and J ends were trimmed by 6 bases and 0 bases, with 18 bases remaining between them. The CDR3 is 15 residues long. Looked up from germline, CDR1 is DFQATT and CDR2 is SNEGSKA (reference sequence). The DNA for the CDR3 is TGCAGTGCCGAAACGAGGGGGACTCGCTCCTACGAGCAGTACTTC. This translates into CSAETRGTRSYEQYF.

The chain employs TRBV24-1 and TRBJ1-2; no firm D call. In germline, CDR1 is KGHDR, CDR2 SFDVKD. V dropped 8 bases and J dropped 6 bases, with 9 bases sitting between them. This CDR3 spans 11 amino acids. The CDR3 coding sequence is TGTGCCACCATTGCTTCCCATGGCTACACCTTC. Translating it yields CATIASHGYTF.

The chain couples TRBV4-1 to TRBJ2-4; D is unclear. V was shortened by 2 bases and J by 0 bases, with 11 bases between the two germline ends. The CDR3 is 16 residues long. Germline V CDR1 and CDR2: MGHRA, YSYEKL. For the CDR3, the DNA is TGCGCCAGCAGCCAAAATACGAGACTAGCCAAAAACATTCAGTACTTC. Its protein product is CASSQNTRLAKNIQYF.

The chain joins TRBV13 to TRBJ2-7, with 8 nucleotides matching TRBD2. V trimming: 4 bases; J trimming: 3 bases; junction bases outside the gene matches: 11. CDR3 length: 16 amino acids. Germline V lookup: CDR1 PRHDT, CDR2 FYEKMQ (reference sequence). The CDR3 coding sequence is TGTGCCAGCAGCTCGGGGGCCAGCGGGGGACTCTACGAGCAGTACTTC. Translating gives CASSSGASGGLYEQYF.

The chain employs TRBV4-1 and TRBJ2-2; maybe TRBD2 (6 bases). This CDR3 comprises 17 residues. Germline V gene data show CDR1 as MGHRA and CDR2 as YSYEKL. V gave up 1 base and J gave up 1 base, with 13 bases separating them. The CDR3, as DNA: TGCGCCAGCAGCCAAGTTACCGGGACTGGGAACACCGGGGAGCTGTTTTTT. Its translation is CASSQVTGTGNTGELFF.